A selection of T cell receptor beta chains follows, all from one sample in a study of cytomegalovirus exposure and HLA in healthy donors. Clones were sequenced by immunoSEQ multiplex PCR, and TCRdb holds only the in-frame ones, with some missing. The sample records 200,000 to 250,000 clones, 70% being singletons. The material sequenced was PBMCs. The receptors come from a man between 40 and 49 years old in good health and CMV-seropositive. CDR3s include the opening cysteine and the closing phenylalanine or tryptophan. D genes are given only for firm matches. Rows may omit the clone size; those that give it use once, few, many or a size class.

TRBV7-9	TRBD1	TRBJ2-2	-	CASSLTGNGELFF	TGTGCCAGCAGCTTGACAGGGAACGGGGAGCTGTTTTTT
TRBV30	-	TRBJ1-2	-	CAWSPRGLFYGYTF	TGTGCCTGGAGTCCTAGGGGACTGTTCTATGGCTACACCTTC
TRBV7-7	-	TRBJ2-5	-	CASSLELWGGQLYF	TGTGCCAGCAGCTTAGAATTGTGGGGGGGGCAGCTGTACTTC
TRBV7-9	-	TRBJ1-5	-	CASSVTTTNQPQHF	TGTGCCAGCAGTGTTACCACTACAAATCAGCCCCAGCATTTT
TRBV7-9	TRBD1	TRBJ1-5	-	CASSLAAVGQGASQPQHF	TGTGCCAGCAGCTTAGCTGCGGTGGGACAGGGTGCTTCTCAGCCCCAGCATTTT
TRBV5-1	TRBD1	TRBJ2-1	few	CASSLAETGYDEQFF	TGCGCCAGCAGCTTGGCCGAGACAGGGTACGATGAGCAGTTCTTC
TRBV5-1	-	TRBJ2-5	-	CASSSLRGQEAQYF	TGCGCCAGCAGCAGCCTGCGGGGGCAAGAGGCCCAGTACTTC
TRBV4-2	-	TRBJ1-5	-	CASSGGNQPQHF	TGTGCCAGCAGCGGGGGGAATCAGCCCCAGCATTTT
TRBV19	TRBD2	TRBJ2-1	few	CASSIPSGGTNEQFF	TGTGCCAGTAGTATTCCTAGCGGGGGTACCAATGAGCAGTTCTTC
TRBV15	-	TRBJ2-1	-	CATSRGGPSYNEQFF	TGTGCCACCAGCAGAGGGGGGCCTTCCTACAATGAGCAGTTCTTC
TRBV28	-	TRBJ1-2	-	CASSLTREIASYTF	TGTGCCAGCAGTTTAACCCGGGAGATAGCTAGCTACACCTTC
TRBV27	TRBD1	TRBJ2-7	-	CASSYRGQGNEQYF	TGTGCCAGCAGTTACCGAGGACAGGGAAACGAGCAGTACTTC
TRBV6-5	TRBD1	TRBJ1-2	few	CASSYRGQNYGYTF	TGTGCCAGCAGTTACAGGGGACAGAACTATGGCTACACCTTC
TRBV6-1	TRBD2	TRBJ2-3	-	CASNGGGRTSNTQYF	TGTGCCAGCAATGGCGGGGGGCGGACGTCAAATACGCAGTATTTT
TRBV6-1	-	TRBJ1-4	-	CASSEGTGRNEKLFF	TGTGCCAGCAGTGAAGGAACAGGGCGTAATGAAAAACTGTTTTTT
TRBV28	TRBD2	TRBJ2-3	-	CASSLEPREYTDTQYF	TGTGCCAGCAGTTTAGAACCGCGGGAGTACACAGATACGCAGTATTTT
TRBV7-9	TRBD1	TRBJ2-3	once	CASSLSRGSTDTQYF	TGTGCCAGCAGCTTGAGCAGGGGGAGCACAGATACGCAGTATTTT
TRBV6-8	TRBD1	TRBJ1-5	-	CASSICPQGAVEQPQHF	TGTGCCAGCAGCATTTGCCCACAGGGGGCGGTGGAACAGCCCCAGCATTTT
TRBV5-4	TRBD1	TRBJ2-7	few	CASSSTGAYEQYF	TGTGCCAGCAGTTCGACAGGGGCCTACGAGCAGTACTTC
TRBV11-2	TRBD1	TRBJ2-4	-	CASSQDREDIQYF	TGTGCCAGCAGCCAGGACAGGGAAGACATTCAGTACTTC
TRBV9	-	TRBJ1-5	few	CASSVDSSANQPQHF	TGTGCCAGCAGCGTCGACAGCAGCGCAAATCAGCCCCAGCATTTT
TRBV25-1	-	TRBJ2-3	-	CASSGWQGTADTQYF	TGTGCCAGCAGTGGATGGCAGGGAACAGCAGATACGCAGTATTTT
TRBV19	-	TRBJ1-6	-	CASSISVDSGNSPLHF	TGTGCCAGTAGTATAAGTGTGGACAGCGGAAATTCACCCCTCCACTTT